The clone carrying this TCR beta chain was found a few times. The data were taken from a study of beta chain features in type 1 diabetes. The CDR3 length is 13 residues. The ends were cut back, 1 base at V and 3 bases at J, with 6 bases in the middle. Germline V gene lookup returns CDR1 GTSNPN and CDR2 SVGIG (reference sequence). Of the isolated RNA, all was reverse transcribed, and so the sequenced material was expressed TCRB transcripts. Profiling relied on immunoSEQ multiplex PCR, and the TCRdb table lists in-frame clones only, not all of them. The table lists about 210,000 clones, under 13% of them singletons.

This clonotype was obtained from a man younger than 30 in good health. This chain joins TRBV30 and TRBJ1-4; D gene unclear. Sequencing was done on a sample of central memory CD4+ T cells from blood. The chain's CDR3 is CAWSDGSNEKLFF. As DNA, the CDR3 is TGTGCCTGGAGTGACGGCTCTAATGAAAAACTGTTTTTT.